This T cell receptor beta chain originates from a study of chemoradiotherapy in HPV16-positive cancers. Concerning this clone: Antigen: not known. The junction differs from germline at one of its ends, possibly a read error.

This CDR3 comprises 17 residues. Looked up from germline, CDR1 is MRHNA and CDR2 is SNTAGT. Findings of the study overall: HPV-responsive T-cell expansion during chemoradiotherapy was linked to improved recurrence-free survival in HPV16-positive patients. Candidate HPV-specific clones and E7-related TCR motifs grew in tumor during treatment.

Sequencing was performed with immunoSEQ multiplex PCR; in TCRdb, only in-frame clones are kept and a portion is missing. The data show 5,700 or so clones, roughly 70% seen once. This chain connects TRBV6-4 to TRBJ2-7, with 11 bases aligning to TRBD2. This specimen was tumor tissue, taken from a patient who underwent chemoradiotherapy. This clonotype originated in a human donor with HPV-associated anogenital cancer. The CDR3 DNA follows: TGTGCCAGCTGTGAGACTAGCGGGATTCCTAGATACTACGAGCAGTACTTC. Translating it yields CASCETSGIPRYYEQYF.